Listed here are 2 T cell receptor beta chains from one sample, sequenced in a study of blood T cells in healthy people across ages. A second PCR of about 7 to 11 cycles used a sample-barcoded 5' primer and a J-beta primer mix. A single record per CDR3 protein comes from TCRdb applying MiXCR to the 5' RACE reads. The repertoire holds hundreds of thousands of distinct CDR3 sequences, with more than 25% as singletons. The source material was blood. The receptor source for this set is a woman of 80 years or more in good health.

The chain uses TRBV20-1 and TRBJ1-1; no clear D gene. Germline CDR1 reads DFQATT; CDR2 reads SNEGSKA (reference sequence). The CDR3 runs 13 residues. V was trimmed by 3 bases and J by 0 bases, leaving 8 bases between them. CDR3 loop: CSASRLVNTEAFF. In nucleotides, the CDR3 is TGCAGTGCTAGTCGACTTGTGAACACTGAAGCTTTCTTT.

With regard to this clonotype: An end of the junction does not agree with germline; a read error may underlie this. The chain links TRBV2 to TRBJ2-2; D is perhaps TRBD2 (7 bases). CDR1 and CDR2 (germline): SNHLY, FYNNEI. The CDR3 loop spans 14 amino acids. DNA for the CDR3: TGTGCCAGCAGTGATTTGGGGGGCAGCGGGGAGCGGTTTTTT. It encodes CASSDLGGSGERFF.